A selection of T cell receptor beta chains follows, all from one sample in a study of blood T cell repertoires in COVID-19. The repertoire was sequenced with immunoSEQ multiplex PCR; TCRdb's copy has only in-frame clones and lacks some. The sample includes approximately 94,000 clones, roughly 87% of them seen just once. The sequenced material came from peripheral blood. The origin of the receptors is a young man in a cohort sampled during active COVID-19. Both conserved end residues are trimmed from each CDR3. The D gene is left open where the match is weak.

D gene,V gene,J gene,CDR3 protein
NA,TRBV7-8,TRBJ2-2,ASRSNRVTNTGELF
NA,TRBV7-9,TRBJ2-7,ASSLSSGESSYEQY
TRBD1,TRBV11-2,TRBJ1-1,ASSREGADTEAF
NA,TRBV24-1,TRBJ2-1,ATSDLEGGRNEQF
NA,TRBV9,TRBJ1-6,ASSASGGARNSPLH
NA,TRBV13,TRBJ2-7,ASSLGGRQATSYEQY
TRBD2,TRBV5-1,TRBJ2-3,ASIRGGAQGDTQY
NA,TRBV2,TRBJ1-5,ASRGDTSANQPQH
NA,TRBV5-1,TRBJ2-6,ASSLNTGYLDGANVLT
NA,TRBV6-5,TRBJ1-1,ASSRGIDTEAF
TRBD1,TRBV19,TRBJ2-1,ASSPTGVPFPYNEQF
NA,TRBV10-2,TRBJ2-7,ASSESPPVVYEQY
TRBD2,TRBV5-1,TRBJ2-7,ASRLISGGYEPQY
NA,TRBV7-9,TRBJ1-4,ASKDWATTNEKLF
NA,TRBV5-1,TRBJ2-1,ASSLDGPGYNEQF
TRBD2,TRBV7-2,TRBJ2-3,ASSTSGGASTQY
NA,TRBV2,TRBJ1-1,ASREQGRDTEAF
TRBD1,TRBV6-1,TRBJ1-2,ASSELTGGNHGYT
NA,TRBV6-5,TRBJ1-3,ASSRYRSSGNTIY
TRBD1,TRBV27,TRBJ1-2,ASSLSSRTGVIGYT
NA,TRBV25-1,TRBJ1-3,ASSESGAGGNTIY
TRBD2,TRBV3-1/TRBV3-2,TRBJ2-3,ASSLAGWTDTQY
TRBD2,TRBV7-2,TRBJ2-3,ASSPGLAAGTQY
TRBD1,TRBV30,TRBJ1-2,AWNRGLYGYT
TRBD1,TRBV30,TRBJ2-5,AWSGTATFQETQY
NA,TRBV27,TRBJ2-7,ASSLRRGATYEQY
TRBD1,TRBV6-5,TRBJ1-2,ASSPFPGGNYGYT
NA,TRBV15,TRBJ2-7,ATSRDRASEQY
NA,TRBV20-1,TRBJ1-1,SASIFRGKGTEAF
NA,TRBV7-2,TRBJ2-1,ASSLGVTGGHNEQF
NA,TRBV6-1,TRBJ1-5,ASSEALGYSNQPQH
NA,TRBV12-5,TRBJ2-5,ASGHFGETQY